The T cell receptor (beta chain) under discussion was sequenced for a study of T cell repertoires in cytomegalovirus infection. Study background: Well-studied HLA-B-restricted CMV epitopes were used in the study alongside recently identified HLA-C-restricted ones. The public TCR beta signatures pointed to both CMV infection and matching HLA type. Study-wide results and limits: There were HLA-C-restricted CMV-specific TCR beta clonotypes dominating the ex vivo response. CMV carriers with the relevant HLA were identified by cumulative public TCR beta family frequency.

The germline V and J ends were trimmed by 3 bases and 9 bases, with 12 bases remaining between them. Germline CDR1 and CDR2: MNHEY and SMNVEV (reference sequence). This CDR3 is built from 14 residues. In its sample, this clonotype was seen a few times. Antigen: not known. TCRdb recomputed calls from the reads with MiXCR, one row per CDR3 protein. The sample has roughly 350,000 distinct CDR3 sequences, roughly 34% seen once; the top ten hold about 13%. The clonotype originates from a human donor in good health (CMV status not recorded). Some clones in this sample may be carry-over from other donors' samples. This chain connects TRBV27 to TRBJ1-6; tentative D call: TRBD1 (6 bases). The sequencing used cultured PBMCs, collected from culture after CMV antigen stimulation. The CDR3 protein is CASSFPSTGSPLHF. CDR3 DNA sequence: TGTGCCAGCAGTTTCCCTTCGACAGGTTCACCCCTCCACTTT.